The clone carrying this T cell receptor beta chain turned up a few times. The sample originates from a study of long-term antiretroviral therapy in people with HIV. Germline V gives CDR1 GTSNPN, CDR2 SVGIG (reference sequence). This CDR3 has 12 amino acids. V dropped 2 bases and J dropped 5 bases, with 7 bases sitting between them. Survey-level resolution applied to immunoSEQ assay v3.0. Repertoires were generated with immunoSEQ multiplex PCR, while TCRdb's copy carries only in-frame clones and drops some. The sample records about 39,000 clones, around 85% being singletons. The starting material was unsorted PBMCs, obtained 3.1 years after starting antiretroviral therapy. The TCR comes from a woman in her 50s with HIV. The chain has TRBV30 and TRBJ1-5; unclear D gene. The CDR3 loop is CAWSPGDQPQHF. The CDR3 nucleotides are TGTGCCTGGAGTCCCGGGGATCAGCCCCAGCATTTT. Looking up the rest from reference TRBV30 and TRBJ1-5 gives the full variable domain: SQTIHQWPATLVQPVGSPLSLECTVEGTSNPNLYWYRQAAGRGLQLLFYSVGIGQISSEVPQNLSASRPQDRQFILSSKKLLLSDSGFYLCAWSPGDQPQHFGDGTRLSIL.